Listed below are T cell receptor beta chains from one sample, sequenced in a study of blood T cell repertoires in COVID-19. Produced via immunoSEQ multiplex PCR; TCRdb's table is partial and in-frame only. The sample shows 150,000 to 170,000 clones, roughly four fifths of them seen only once. The sample was peripheral blood. These receptors were taken from a woman aged 55-70 years with COVID-19, enrolled during active disease. Both conserved end residues are part of each CDR3. Fields, in order: CDR3 length, V gene, J gene, CDR3 protein.

CDR3 length: 18
V gene: TRBV18
J gene: TRBJ2-5
CDR3 protein: CASSPLPGGSRDQETQYF

CDR3 length: 14
V gene: TRBV13
J gene: TRBJ2-7
CDR3 protein: CASSLVGQGYEQYF

CDR3 length: 14
V gene: TRBV5-1
J gene: TRBJ1-2
CDR3 protein: CASSRGQEIYGYTF

CDR3 length: 11
V gene: TRBV12-3/TRBV12-4
J gene: TRBJ2-3
CDR3 protein: CASRQADTQYF

CDR3 length: 14
V gene: TRBV29-1
J gene: TRBJ2-1
CDR3 protein: CSVPRGYSYNEQFF

CDR3 length: 15
V gene: TRBV3-1/TRBV3-2
J gene: TRBJ2-7
CDR3 protein: CASSHGRSGSYEQYF

CDR3 length: 14
V gene: TRBV5-1
J gene: TRBJ1-1
CDR3 protein: CASSPQGAHTEAFF

CDR3 length: 13
V gene: TRBV30
J gene: TRBJ1-5
CDR3 protein: CAWSVGRDQPQHF

CDR3 length: 13
V gene: TRBV14
J gene: TRBJ2-7
CDR3 protein: CASSRGRFYEQYF

CDR3 length: 13
V gene: TRBV27
J gene: TRBJ1-1
CDR3 protein: CASSLLMNTEAFF

CDR3 length: 13
V gene: TRBV2
J gene: TRBJ2-1
CDR3 protein: CASSGLGYNEQFF

CDR3 length: 13
V gene: TRBV14
J gene: TRBJ2-1
CDR3 protein: CASSQVPQGTQFF

CDR3 length: 15
V gene: TRBV5-1
J gene: TRBJ1-2
CDR3 protein: CASSLAGTGNYGYTF

CDR3 length: 12
V gene: TRBV5-1
J gene: TRBJ1-1
CDR3 protein: CASSSQGTEAFF

CDR3 length: 15
V gene: TRBV5-1
J gene: TRBJ1-2
CDR3 protein: CASSRWTGEVRGYTF

CDR3 length: 12
V gene: TRBV5-6
J gene: TRBJ1-1
CDR3 protein: CASSLRRTEAFF

CDR3 length: 17
V gene: TRBV5-8
J gene: TRBJ1-5
CDR3 protein: CASSLVAPGTGMQPQHF

CDR3 length: 12
V gene: TRBV12-3/TRBV12-4
J gene: TRBJ1-2
CDR3 protein: CASSLLPGRYTF

CDR3 length: 16
V gene: TRBV5-1
J gene: TRBJ2-2
CDR3 protein: CASSPSSGGSTGELFF

CDR3 length: 12
V gene: TRBV5-1
J gene: TRBJ2-3
CDR3 protein: CASSSGTDTQYF

CDR3 length: 14
V gene: TRBV6-5
J gene: TRBJ1-1
CDR3 protein: CASRAKGSGTEAFF

CDR3 length: 15
V gene: TRBV19
J gene: TRBJ2-5
CDR3 protein: CASNPGQGREETQYF

CDR3 length: 13
V gene: TRBV11-1
J gene: TRBJ2-7
CDR3 protein: CASSFRGSYEQYF

CDR3 length: 18
V gene: TRBV5-5
J gene: TRBJ1-2
CDR3 protein: CASSPWDRGIIVDSGYTF

CDR3 length: 15
V gene: TRBV19
J gene: TRBJ1-2
CDR3 protein: CASTLVGGSDYGYTF

CDR3 length: 15
V gene: TRBV5-5
J gene: TRBJ2-1
CDR3 protein: CASSLGAGGPDEQFF

CDR3 length: 13
V gene: TRBV18
J gene: TRBJ2-5
CDR3 protein: CASSSGTQETQYF

CDR3 length: 18
V gene: TRBV10-1
J gene: TRBJ2-1
CDR3 protein: CASSGPALLAGSYNEQFF